These 20 T cell receptor beta chains originate from one sample sequenced in a study of T-cell memory formation after mild COVID-19. TCRdb fed the 5' RACE reads into MiXCR, producing one record per CDR3 protein. Counted here are a few hundred thousand distinct CDR3 sequences, approximately 27% occurring once; the ten biggest clones make up roughly 13%. The sequencing input was PBMCs or a T cell subset sorted from them (not recorded which). The receptors originated from an adult woman who had mild COVID-19 (a few samples of this study predate the infection). Cell type and time point are not known.

This rearrangement joins TRBV15 to TRBJ1-2, with a weak D call TRBD1 (6 bases). Trimming shortened V by 4 bases and J by 8 bases, and 17 bases separated the two germline ends. From germline, CDR1 is LNHNV and CDR2 YYDKDF (reference sequence). The CDR3 sequence is 14 residues long. The CDR3 sequence is CATSNPAGAGGYTF. The CDR3 DNA sequence: TGTGCCACCAGCAACCCAGCAGGGGCTGGAGGCTACACCTTC.

There are a few counts of this clonotype. The rearrangement links TRBV5-1 to TRBJ2-6; a possible D gene is TRBD1 (5 bases). CDR3 length: 16 residues. The ends were cut back, 2 bases at V and 0 bases at J, with 9 bases in the middle. Germline values: CDR1 SGHRS, CDR2 YFSETQ. This CDR3 reads CASSLTGVSGANVLTF. In DNA form, the CDR3 reads TGCGCCAGCAGCTTAACAGGAGTCTCTGGGGCCAACGTCCTGACTTTC.

This clonotype was detected a few times. This chain connects TRBV20-1 to TRBJ2-1; 7 nucleotides agree with TRBD2. The V segment lost 0 bases and the J segment 7 bases; nucleotides outside the gene matches: 9. The CDR3 covers 15 residues. Germline assignment: CDR1 DFQATT and CDR2 SNEGSKA (reference sequence). This chain's CDR3 is CSARDLASGINEQFF. In nucleotides, the CDR3 is TGCAGTGCTAGAGATCTGGCTAGCGGTATAAATGAGCAGTTCTTC.

Only a few counts were recorded for this clonotype. The V call is TRBV5-1, the J call TRBJ2-5, with 8 bases that match TRBD2. Germline CDR1 reads SGHRS; CDR2 reads YFSETQ. Germline trimming cut 0 bases from V and 4 bases from J; bases unmatched to any gene: 5. The CDR3 is made up of 15 amino acids. The CDR3 nucleotides read TGCGCCAGCAGCTTGGTTACCGGGAGGGCAGAGACCCAGTACTTC. This codes for CASSLVTGRAETQYF.

The genes are TRBV4-2 and TRBJ2-1, with D unclear. Germline-derived CDR1 and CDR2 are LGHNA and YNFKEQ. V was shortened by 0 bases and J by 4 bases, with 7 bases between the two germline ends. The length of the CDR3 is 14 residues. The CDR3 DNA is TGTGCCAGCAGCCAAGATACCGGGTACAATGAGCAGTTCTTC. Translation: CASSQDTGYNEQFF.

This clonotype showed up just once. The CDR3 coding sequence is TGTGCCATCAGTAGCCCTGGCGCTGAAGCTTTCTTT. This encodes CAISSPGAEAFF. J is TRBJ1-1 and V is TRBV10-3; D is unclear. With 5 bases removed from V and 6 bases from J, the gap between germline ends came to 10 bases. Per the germline V gene, CDR1 is ENHRY and CDR2 is SYGVKD. This CDR3 contains 12 residues.

This clonotype turned up a few times. V and J are TRBV15 and TRBJ2-7, with TRBD1 matching over 8 bases. Germline V CDR1 and CDR2: LNHNV, YYDKDF (reference sequence). After removal of 3 bases from V and 2 bases from J, the junction contained 0 bases not matched to a gene. The CDR3 is 13 residues long. The CDR3 loop is CATSRTGAYEQYF. CDR3 DNA sequence: TGTGCCACCAGCAGGACAGGGGCCTACGAGCAGTACTTC.

The chain combines TRBV2 with TRBJ2-5, with D unclear. V dropped 0 bases and J dropped 4 bases, with 3 bases sitting between them. This CDR3 contains 12 residues. Germline-derived CDR1 and CDR2 are SNHLY and FYNNEI. In DNA form, the CDR3 reads TGTGCCAGCAGTGAAGCGCGAGAGACCCAGTACTTC. Amino acid sequence: CASSEARETQYF.

This clonotype was found a few times. The V call is TRBV6-1, the J call TRBJ1-2; maybe TRBD1 (5 bases). The CDR3 totals 15 residues. Germline values: CDR1 MNHNS, CDR2 SASEGT. The V end lost 0 bases, the J end lost 2 bases, and 10 bases lay between the germline ends. CDR3: CASSEAGAGNYGYTF. The CDR3 DNA reads as TGTGCCAGCAGTGAAGCCGGAGCAGGGAACTATGGCTACACCTTC.

This clonotype was counted between two and nine times. The CDR3 sequence: CAISDLAGDQMDTQYF. The CDR3 nucleotides are TGTGCCATCAGTGATCTAGCGGGAGATCAGATGGATACGCAGTATTTT. The chain combines TRBV10-3 with TRBJ2-3; 10 bases map to TRBD2. This CDR3 spans 16 amino acids. The ends lost 3 bases at V and 6 bases at J; junction bases unmatched: 9. Germline values: CDR1 ENHRY, CDR2 SYGVKD.

The genes are TRBV5-1 and TRBJ2-5; 9 bases match TRBD1. The J segment lost 5 bases and the V segment lost 4 bases, leaving 9 bases of the junction unmatched. The length of the CDR3 is 15 residues. CDR1 is SGHRS and CDR2 is YFSETQ in the germline V gene. CDR3 loop: CASSGSQGAWETQYF. In nucleotides, the CDR3 is TGCGCCAGCAGCGGCTCACAGGGGGCATGGGAGACCCAGTACTTC.

The V call is TRBV6-2 or TRBV6-3, the J call TRBJ2-4; 8 bases map to TRBD1. Germline assignment: CDR1 MNHEY and CDR2 SVGEGT. The CDR3 has 19 residues. Unmatched junction bases numbered 14, after V lost 4 bases and J lost 0 bases. CDR3 region: CASSFRQGLPPLAKNIQYF. The CDR3 DNA is TGTGCCAGCAGTTTCCGACAGGGGCTTCCCCCCCTAGCCAAAAACATTCAGTACTTC.

This clonotype was counted at least ten times. J is TRBJ2-7 and V is TRBV27, with 8 positions matching TRBD2. This CDR3 contains 15 residues. Per germline, CDR1 MNHEY and CDR2 SMNVEV (reference sequence). V was clipped by 3 bases and J by 0 bases; unmatched bases: 4. For the CDR3, the DNA is TGTGCCAGCAGTTTGTTAGCGGGGCCCTCCTACGAGCAGTACTTC. Translated, it gives CASSLLAGPSYEQYF.

CDR3 protein: CSGRESMNTEAFF. CDR3 nucleotide sequence: TGCAGCGGTAGAGAGAGTATGAACACTGAAGCTTTCTTT. This chain uses TRBV29-1 with TRBJ1-1, with D unresolved. The germline V gene encodes CDR1 SQVTM and CDR2 ANQGSEA. The CDR3 sequence is 13 residues long. Trimming took off 7 bases at V and 0 bases at J, with 12 bases between the two ends.

This chain links TRBV9 with TRBJ1-1; D remains unclear. The germline V gene has CDR1 SGDLS and CDR2 YYNGEE. The CDR3 covers 13 residues. V was trimmed by 0 bases and J by 4 bases, leaving 7 bases between them. The CDR3 DNA sequence: TGTGCCAGCAGCGTAGGGACGGGCACTGAAGCTTTCTTT. This sequence encodes CASSVGTGTEAFF.

The chain carries TRBV7-3 and TRBJ2-3; the D gene is possibly TRBD2 (5 bases). Per the germline V gene, CDR1 is SGHTA and CDR2 is FQGTGA. The ends were cut back, 1 base at V and 5 bases at J, with 7 bases in the middle. The CDR3 runs to 13 residues. The CDR3 here is CASSLISEDTQYF. CDR3 DNA: TGTGCCAGCAGCTTAATTAGCGAAGATACGCAGTATTTT.

V gene TRBV9 combines with J gene TRBJ2-7; 7 bases align to TRBD2. J was trimmed by 3 bases and V by 3 bases; bases with no gene match: 6. Looked up from germline, CDR1 is SGDLS and CDR2 is YYNGEE. This CDR3 contains 14 residues. The CDR3 nucleotides are TGTGCCAGCAGCGCGGGGGGTCGGGGCTACGAGCAGTACTTC. Translating gives CASSAGGRGYEQYF.

The table lists this clonotype with many counts. The chain recombines TRBV6-1 with TRBJ2-2, with 7 positions matching TRBD1. The CDR3 extends over 14 amino acids. Unmatched junction bases numbered 8, after V lost 8 bases and J lost 5 bases. Germline loops: CDR1 MNHNS, CDR2 SASEGT. In DNA form, the CDR3 reads TGTGCCAGCGGACATGAGACAGGGACCGGGGAGCTGTTTTTT. Its translation is CASGHETGTGELFF.

This clonotype was counted only a few times. Here the CDR3 DNA reads TGTGCCAGCAGTGCGGGAAGAAACACCGGGGAGCTGTTTTTT. It specifies CASSAGRNTGELFF. The chain employs TRBV2 and TRBJ2-2; maybe TRBD2 (5 bases). Germline CDR1 SNHLY, CDR2 FYNNEI. Trimming removed 4 bases from V and 2 bases from J, with 8 bases in between. This CDR3 region has 14 residues.

This clonotype occurred a few times. The rearrangement links TRBV25-1 to TRBJ2-3; TRBD1 aligns across 8 bases. The CDR3 sequence is 16 residues long. The V and J ends lost 1 base and 4 bases, in that order; junction bases with no gene match: 7. Per the germline V gene, CDR1 is MGHDK and CDR2 is SYGVNS. The CDR3 DNA sequence: TGTGCCAGCAGTGAATTTGGGGCAGGGGGCCCAGATACGCAGTATTTT. It specifies CASSEFGAGGPDTQYF.